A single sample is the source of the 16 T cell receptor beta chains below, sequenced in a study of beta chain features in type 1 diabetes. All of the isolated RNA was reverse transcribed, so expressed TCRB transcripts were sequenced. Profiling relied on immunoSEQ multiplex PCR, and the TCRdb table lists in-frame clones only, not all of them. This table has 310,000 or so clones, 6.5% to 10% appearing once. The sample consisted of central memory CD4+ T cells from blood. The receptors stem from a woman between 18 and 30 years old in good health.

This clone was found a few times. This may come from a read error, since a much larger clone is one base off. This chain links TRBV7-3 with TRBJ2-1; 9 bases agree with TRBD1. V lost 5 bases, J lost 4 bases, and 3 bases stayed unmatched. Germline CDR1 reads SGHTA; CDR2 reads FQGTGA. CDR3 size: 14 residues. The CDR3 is CASSPGQGYNEQFF. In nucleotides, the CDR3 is TGTGCCAGCAGCCCGGGACAGGGTTACAATGAGCAGTTCTTC. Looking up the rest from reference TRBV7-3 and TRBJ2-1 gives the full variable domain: GAGVSQTPSNKVTEKGKYVELRCDPISGHTALYWYRQSLGQGPEFLIYFQGTGAADDSGLPNDRFFAVRPEGSVSTLKIQRTERGDSAVYLCASSPGQGYNEQFFGPGTRLTVL.

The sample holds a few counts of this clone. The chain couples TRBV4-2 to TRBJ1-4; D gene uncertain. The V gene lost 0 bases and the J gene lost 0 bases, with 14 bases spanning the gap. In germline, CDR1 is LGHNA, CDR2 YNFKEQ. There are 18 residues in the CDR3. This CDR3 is CASSQENRAAATNEKLFF. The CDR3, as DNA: TGTGCCAGCAGCCAAGAGAACCGGGCAGCGGCAACTAATGAAAAACTGTTTTTT.

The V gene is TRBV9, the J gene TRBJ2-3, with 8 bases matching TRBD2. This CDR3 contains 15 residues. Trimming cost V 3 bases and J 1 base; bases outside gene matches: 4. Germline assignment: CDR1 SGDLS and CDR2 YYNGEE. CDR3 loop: CASSEGTRGTDTQYF. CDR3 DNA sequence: TGTGCCAGCAGCGAGGGGACTAGGGGCACAGATACGCAGTATTTT. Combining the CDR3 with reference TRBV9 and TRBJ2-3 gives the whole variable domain DSGVTQTPKHLITATGQRVTLRCSPRSGDLSVYWYQQSLDQGLQFLIQYYNGEERAKGNILERFSAQQFPDLHSELNLSSLELGDSALYFCASSEGTRGTDTQYFGPGTRLTVL.

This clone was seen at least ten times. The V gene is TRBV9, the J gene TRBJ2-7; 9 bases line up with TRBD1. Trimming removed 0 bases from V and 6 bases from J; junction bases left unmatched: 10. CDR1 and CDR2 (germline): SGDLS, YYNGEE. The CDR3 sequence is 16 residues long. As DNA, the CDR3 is TGTGCCAGCAGCGTAGACGGACAGGGGAGGGTCTCCGAGCAGTACTTC. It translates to CASSVDGQGRVSEQYF. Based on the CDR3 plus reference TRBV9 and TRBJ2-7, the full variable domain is DSGVTQTPKHLITATGQRVTLRCSPRSGDLSVYWYQQSLDQGLQFLIQYYNGEERAKGNILERFSAQQFPDLHSELNLSSLELGDSALYFCASSVDGQGRVSEQYFGPGTRLTVT.

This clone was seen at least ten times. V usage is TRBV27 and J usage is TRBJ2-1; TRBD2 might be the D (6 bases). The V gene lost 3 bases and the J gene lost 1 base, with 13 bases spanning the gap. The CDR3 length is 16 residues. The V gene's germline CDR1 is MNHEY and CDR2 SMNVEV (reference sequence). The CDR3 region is CASSFEIADSYNEQFF. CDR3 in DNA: TGTGCCAGCAGTTTCGAAATAGCGGATTCCTACAATGAGCAGTTCTTC.

CDR3 DNA sequence: TGCGCCAGCAGCTTGGGTAGCGGGAGCACCTACGAGCAGTACTTC. This gives the protein CASSLGSGSTYEQYF. The genes are TRBV5-1 and TRBJ2-7; 9 bases match TRBD2. V was clipped by 0 bases and J by 2 bases; unmatched bases: 3. This CDR3 region has 15 residues. The germline V gene has CDR1 SGHRS and CDR2 YFSETQ.

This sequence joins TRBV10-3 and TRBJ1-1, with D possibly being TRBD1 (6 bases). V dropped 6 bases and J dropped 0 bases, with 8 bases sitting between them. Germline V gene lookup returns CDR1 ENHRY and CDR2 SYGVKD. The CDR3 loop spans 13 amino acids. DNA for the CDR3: TGTGCCATCAGACAGGGATTGAACACTGAAGCTTTCTTT. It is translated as CAIRQGLNTEAFF.

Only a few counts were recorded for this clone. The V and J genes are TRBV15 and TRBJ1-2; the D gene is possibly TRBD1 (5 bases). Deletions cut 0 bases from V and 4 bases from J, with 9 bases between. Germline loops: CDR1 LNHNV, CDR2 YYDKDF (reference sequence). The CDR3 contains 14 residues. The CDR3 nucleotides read TGTGCCACCAGCAGAGATCAGGGAATCTATGGCTACACCTTC. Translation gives CATSRDQGIYGYTF.

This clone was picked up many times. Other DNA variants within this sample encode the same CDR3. In DNA, the CDR3 is TGTGCCAGCAGCCCCGGACAGAATTATGGCTACACCTTC. Amino acid sequence: CASSPGQNYGYTF. The genes are TRBV7-2 and TRBJ1-2; perhaps TRBD1 as D (6 bases). V was clipped by 5 bases and J by 5 bases, with 12 bases between them. Germline CDR1 reads SGHTA; CDR2 reads FQGNSA. The CDR3 sequence is 13 residues long.

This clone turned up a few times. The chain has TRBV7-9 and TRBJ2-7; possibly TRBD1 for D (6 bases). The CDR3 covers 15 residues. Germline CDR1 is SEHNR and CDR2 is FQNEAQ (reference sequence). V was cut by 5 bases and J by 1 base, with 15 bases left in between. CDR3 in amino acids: CASSATGSLSYEQYF. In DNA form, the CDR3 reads TGTGCCAGCAGCGCTACAGGGTCCCTATCCTACGAGCAGTACTTC.

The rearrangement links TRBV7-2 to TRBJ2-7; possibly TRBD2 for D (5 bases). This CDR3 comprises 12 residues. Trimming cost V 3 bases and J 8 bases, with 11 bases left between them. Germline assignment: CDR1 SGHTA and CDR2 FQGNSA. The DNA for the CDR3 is TGTGCCAGCAGCTTCCAAGAGGGCCAGCAGTACTTC. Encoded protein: CASSFQEGQQYF. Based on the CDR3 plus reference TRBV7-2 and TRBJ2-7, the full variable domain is GAGVSQSPSNKVTEKGKDVELRCDPISGHTALYWYRQSLGQGLEFLIYFQGNSAPDKSGLPSDRFSAERTGGSVSTLTIQRTQQEDSAVYLCASSFQEGQQYFGPGTRLTVT.

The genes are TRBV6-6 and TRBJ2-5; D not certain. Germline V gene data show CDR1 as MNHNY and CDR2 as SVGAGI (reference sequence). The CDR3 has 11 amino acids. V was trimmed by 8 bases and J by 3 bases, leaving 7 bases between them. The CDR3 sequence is CASVREETQYF. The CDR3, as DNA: TGTGCCAGCGTCCGAGAAGAGACCCAGTACTTC.

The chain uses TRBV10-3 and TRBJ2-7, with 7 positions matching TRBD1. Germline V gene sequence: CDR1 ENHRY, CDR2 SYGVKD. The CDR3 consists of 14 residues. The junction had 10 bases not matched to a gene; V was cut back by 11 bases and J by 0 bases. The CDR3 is CAVRYRDSSYEQYF. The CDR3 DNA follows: TGTGCCGTACGTTACAGGGACAGCTCCTACGAGCAGTACTTC.

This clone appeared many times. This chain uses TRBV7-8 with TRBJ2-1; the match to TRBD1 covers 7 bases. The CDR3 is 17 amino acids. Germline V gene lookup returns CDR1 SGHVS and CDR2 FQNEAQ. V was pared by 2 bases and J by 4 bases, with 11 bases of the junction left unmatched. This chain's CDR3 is CASSLRVTGTVYNEQFF. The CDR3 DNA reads TGTGCCAGCAGCTTAAGGGTAACCGGGACAGTATACAATGAGCAGTTCTTC.

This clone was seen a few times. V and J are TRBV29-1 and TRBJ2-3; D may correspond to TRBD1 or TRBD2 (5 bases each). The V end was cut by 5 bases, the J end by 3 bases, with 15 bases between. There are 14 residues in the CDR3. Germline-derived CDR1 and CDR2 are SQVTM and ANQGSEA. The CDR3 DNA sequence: TGCAGCGTTAGGGTCGGGACGGTTACAGATACGCAGTATTTT. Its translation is CSVRVGTVTDTQYF.

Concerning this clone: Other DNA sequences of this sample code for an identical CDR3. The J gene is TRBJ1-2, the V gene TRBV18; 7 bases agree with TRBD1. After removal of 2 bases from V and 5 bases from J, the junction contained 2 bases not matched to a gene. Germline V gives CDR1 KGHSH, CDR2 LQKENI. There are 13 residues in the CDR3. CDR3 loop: CASSPGQDYGYTF. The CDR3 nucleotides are TGTGCCAGCTCACCAGGACAGGATTATGGCTACACCTTC. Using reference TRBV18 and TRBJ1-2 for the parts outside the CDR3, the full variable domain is NAGVMQNPRHLVRRRGQEARLRCSPMKGHSHVYWYRQLPEEGLKFMVYLQKENIIDESGMPKERFSAEFPKEGPSILRIQQVVRGDSAAYFCASSPGQDYGYTFGSGTRLTVV.